This T cell receptor beta chain was sequenced for a study of tumor-infiltrating lymphocytes in primary liver carcinoma. Study observations and caveats: Tumors and blood were compared for top-250-clone fraction, and tumors had the significantly higher value (p = 0.039).

V lost 5 bases and J lost 2; bases outside the gene matches: 7. Germline-derived CDR1 and CDR2 are DFQATT and SNEGSKA (reference sequence). This CDR3 has 14 amino acids. Without any cell sorting, roughly 20-30 mg of bulk tissue yielded co-extracted RNA and DNA. Note on this clonotype: What it binds is not known.

Production of TCR beta cDNA used roughly 480 ng total RNA together with a constant-region primer. TCR beta libraries came from three nested multiplex PCR rounds using slightly modified ARM-PCR. With TRBV1-TRBV30 forward primers and a C-beta reverse primer, the first two PCR rounds were run for approximately 10 cycles each. MiXCR, applied by TCRdb to the multiplex PCR reads, yields one record per CDR3 protein. This table has about 190,000 distinct CDR3 sequences, about 85% appearing once. The TCR sequence derives from a middle-aged man with primary liver carcinoma and hepatitis B virus infection. Sequencing was carried out using tumor tissue from primary liver carcinoma. The chain uses TRBV20-1 and TRBJ2-7; 9 nucleotides agree with TRBD1. In DNA, the CDR3 is TGCAGTGCTTACCGGGACAGGGCTACCTACGAGCAGTACTTC. It is translated as CSAYRDRATYEQYF.